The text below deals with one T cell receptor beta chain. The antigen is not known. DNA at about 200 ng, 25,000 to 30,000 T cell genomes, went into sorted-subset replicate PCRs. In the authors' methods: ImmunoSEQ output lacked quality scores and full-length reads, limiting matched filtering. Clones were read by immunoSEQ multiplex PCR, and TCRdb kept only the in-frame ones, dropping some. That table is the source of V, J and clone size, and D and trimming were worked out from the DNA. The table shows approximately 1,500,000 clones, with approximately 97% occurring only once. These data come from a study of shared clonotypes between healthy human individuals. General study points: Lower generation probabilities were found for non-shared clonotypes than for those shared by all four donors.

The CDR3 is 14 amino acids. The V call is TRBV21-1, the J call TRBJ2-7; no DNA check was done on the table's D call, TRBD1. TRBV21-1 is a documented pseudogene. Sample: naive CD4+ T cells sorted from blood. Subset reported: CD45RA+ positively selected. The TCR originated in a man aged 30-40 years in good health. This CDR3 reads CASSERQTYYEQYF. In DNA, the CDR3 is TGTGCCAGCAGCGAACGACAGACCTACTACGAGCAGTACTTC.